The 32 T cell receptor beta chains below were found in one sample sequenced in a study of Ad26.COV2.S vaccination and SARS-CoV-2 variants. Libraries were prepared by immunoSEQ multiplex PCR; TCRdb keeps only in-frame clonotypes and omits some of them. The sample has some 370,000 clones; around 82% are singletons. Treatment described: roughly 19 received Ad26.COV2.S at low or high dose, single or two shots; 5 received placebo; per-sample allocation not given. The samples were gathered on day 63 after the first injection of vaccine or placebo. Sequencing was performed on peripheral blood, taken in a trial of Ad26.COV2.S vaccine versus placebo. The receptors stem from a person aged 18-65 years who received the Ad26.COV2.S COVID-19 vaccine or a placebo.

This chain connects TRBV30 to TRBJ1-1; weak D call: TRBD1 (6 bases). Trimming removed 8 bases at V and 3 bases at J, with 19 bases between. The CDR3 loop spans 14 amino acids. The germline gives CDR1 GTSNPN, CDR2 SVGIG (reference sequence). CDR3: CAGRGYGFDTEAFF. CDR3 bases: TGTGCCGGAAGGGGGTACGGGTTTGACACTGAAGCTTTCTTT.

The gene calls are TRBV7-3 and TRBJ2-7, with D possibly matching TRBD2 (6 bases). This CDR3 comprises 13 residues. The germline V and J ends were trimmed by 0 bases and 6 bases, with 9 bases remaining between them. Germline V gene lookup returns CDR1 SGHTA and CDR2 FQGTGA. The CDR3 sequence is CASSLTTRGEQYF. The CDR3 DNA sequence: TGTGCCAGCAGCTTAACGACTAGGGGCGAGCAGTACTTC. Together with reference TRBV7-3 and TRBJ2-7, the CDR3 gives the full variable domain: GAGVSQTPSNKVTEKGKYVELRCDPISGHTALYWYRQSLGQGPEFLIYFQGTGAADDSGLPNDRFFAVRPEGSVSTLKIQRTERGDSAVYLCASSLTTRGEQYFGPGTRLTVT.

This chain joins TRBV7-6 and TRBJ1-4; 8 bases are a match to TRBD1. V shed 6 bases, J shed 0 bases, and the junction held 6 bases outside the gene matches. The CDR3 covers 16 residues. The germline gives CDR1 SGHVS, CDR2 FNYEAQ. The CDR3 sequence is CASSPGQVATNEKLFF. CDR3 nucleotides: TGTGCCAGCAGTCCGGGACAGGTTGCAACTAATGAAAAACTGTTTTTT.

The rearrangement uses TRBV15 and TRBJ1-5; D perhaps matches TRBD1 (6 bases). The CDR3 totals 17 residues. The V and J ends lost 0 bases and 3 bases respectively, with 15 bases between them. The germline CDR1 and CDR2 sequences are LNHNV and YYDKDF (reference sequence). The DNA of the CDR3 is TGTGCCACCAGCAGAGACACGATGGACAGCCTCAATCAGCCCCAGCATTTT. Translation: CATSRDTMDSLNQPQHF.

The DNA of the CDR3 is TGCGCCAGCAGCCTTGCAGGGCATCGGACCTACGAGCAGTACTTC. It translates to CASSLAGHRTYEQYF. This chain uses TRBV5-1 with TRBJ2-7; perhaps TRBD1 as D (5 bases). The CDR3 totals 15 residues. The germline V gene has CDR1 SGHRS and CDR2 YFSETQ. The ends were cut back, 4 bases at V and 2 bases at J, with 16 bases in the middle. Drawing the rest from reference TRBV5-1 and TRBJ2-7, the complete variable domain is KAGVTQTPRYLIKTRGQQVTLSCSPISGHRSVSWYQQTPGQGLQFLFEYFSETQRNKGNFPGRFSGRQFSNSRSEMNVSTLELGDSALYLCASSLAGHRTYEQYFGPGTRLTVT.

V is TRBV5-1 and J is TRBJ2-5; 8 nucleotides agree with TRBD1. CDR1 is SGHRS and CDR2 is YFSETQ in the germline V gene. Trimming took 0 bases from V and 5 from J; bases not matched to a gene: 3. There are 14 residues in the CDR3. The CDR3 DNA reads TGCGCCAGCAGCTTGGCAACAGGGGGTGAGACCCAGTACTTC. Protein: CASSLATGGETQYF.

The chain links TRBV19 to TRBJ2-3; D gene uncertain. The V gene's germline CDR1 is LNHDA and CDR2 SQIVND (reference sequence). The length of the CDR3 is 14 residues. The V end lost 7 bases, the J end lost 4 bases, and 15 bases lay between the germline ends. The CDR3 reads CASKILPESDTQYF. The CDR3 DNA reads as TGTGCCAGTAAAATACTACCCGAATCAGATACGCAGTATTTT.

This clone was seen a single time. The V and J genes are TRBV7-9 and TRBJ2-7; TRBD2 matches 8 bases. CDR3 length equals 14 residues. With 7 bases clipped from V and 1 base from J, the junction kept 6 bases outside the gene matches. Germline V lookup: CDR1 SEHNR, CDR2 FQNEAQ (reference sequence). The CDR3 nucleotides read TGTGCCAGCACCCACCGGGAGGGATCCTACGAGCAGTACTTC. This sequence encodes CASTHREGSYEQYF.

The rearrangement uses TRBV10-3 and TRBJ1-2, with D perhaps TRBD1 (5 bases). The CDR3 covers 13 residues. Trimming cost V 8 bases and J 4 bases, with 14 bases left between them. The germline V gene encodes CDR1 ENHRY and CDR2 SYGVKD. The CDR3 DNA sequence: TGTGCCATCTCGATGGGGGGGGGCTATGGCTACACCTTC. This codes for CAISMGGGYGYTF.

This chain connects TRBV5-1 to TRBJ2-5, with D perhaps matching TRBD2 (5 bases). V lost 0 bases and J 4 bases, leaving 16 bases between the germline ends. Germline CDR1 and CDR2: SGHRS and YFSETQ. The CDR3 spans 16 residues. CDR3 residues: CASSLDSTPGGETQYF. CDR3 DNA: TGCGCCAGCAGCTTGGATTCGACTCCCGGAGGAGAGACCCAGTACTTC.

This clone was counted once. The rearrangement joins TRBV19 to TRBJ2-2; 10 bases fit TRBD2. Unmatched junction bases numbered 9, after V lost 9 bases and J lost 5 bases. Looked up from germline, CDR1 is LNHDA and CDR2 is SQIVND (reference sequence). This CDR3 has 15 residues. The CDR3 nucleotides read TGTGCCAGCCTTTCCCCGGGACTAGCGACCGGGGAGCTGTTTTTT. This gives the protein CASLSPGLATGELFF.

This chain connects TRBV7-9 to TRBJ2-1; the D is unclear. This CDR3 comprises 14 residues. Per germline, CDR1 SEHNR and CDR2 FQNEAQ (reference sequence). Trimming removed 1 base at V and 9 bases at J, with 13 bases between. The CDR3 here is CASSLEVSYGEQFF. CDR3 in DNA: TGTGCCAGCAGCTTAGAGGTGTCGTATGGTGAGCAGTTCTTC.

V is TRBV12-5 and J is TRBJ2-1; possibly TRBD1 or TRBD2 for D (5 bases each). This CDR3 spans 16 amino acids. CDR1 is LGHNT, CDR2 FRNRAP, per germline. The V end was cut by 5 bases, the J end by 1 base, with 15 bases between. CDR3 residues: CASGPPKGESYNEQFF. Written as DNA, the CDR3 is TGTGCTAGTGGTCCCCCCAAAGGGGAGTCCTACAATGAGCAGTTCTTC.

The DNA of the CDR3 is TGTGCCAGCAGTTTGGACGCGGGTCAGCCCCAGCATTTT. Amino acid sequence: CASSLDAGQPQHF. The V gene is TRBV27, the J gene TRBJ1-5; D is uncertain. Germline values: CDR1 MNHEY, CDR2 SMNVEV (reference sequence). The V gene lost 3 bases and the J gene lost 6 bases, with 9 bases spanning the gap. This CDR3 spans 13 amino acids.

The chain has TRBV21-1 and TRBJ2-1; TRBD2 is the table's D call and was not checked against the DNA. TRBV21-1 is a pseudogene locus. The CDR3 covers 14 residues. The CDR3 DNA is TGTGCCAGCAGCAAATTACTAGAGGGCAATGAGCAGTTCTTC. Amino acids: CASSKLLEGNEQFF.

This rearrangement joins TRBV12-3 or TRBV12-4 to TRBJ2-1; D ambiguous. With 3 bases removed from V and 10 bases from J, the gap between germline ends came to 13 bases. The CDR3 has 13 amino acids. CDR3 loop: CASSFYTRAEQFF. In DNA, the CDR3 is TGTGCCAGCAGTTTTTACACGAGAGCAGAGCAGTTCTTC.

CDR3 coding DNA: TGTGCCAGTAGTATAGTCAGGGGCCCTAGCTATGGCTACACCTTC. Its translation is CASSIVRGPSYGYTF. The chain has TRBV19 and TRBJ1-2, with D possibly TRBD1 on 6 matching bases. Germline V lookup: CDR1 LNHDA, CDR2 SQIVND (reference sequence). The ends were cut back, 1 base at V and 4 bases at J, with 13 bases in the middle. The CDR3 runs to 15 residues.

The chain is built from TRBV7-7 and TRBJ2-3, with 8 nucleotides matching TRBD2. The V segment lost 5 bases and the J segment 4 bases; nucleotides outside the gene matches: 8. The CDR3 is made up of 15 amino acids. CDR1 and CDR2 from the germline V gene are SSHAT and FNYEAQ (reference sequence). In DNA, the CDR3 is TGTGCCAGCAGCCCACTTAGCGGGATTGCAGATACGCAGTATTTT. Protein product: CASSPLSGIADTQYF.

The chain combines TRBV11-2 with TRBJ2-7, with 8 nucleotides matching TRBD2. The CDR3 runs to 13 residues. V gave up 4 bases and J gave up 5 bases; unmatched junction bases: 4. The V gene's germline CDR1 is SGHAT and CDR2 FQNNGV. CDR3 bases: TGTGCCAGCAGCTACGGACTAGCCCACGAGCAGTACTTC. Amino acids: CASSYGLAHEQYF. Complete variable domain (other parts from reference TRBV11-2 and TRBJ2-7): EAGVAQSPRYKIIEKRQSVAFWCNPISGHATLYWYQQILGQGPKLLIQFQNNGVVDDSQLPKDRFSAERLKGVDSTLKIQPAKLEDSAVYLCASSYGLAHEQYFGPGTRLTVT.

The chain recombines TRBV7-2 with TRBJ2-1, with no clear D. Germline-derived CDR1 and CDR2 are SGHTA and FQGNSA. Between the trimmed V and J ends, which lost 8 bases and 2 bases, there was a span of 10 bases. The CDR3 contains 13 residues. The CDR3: CASLLSPYNEQFF. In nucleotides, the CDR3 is TGTGCCAGCCTTCTGAGCCCCTACAATGAGCAGTTCTTC.

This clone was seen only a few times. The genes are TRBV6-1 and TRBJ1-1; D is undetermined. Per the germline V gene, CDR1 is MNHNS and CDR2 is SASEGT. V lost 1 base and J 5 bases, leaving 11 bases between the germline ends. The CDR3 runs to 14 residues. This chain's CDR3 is CASSEGESKTEAFF. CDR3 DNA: TGTGCCAGCAGTGAAGGGGAATCGAAGACTGAAGCTTTCTTT.

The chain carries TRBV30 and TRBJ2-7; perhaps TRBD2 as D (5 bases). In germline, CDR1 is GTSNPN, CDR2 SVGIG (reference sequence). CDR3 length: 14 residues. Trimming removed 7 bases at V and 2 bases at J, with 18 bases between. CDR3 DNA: TGTGCCTCGCGCCGTCGGGAAGGCGCCTACGAGCAGTACTTC. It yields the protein CASRRREGAYEQYF.

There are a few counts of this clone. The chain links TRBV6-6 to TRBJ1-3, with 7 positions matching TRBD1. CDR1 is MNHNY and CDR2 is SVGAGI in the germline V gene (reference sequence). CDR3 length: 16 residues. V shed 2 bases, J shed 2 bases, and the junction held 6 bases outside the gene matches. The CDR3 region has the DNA TGTGCCAGCAGTTACAGGGACCAGGGGGCTGGAAACACCATATATTTT. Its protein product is CASSYRDQGAGNTIYF.

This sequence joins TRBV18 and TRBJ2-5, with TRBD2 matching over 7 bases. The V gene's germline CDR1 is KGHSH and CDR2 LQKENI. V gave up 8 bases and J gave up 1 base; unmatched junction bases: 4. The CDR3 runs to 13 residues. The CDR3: CASRRGTQETQYF. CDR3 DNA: TGTGCCAGCCGGCGGGGGACCCAAGAGACCCAGTACTTC. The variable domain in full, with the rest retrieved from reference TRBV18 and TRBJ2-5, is NAGVMQNPRHLVRRRGQEARLRCSPMKGHSHVYWYRQLPEEGLKFMVYLQKENIIDESGMPKERFSAEFPKEGPSILRIQQVVRGDSAAYFCASRRGTQETQYFGPGTRLLVL.

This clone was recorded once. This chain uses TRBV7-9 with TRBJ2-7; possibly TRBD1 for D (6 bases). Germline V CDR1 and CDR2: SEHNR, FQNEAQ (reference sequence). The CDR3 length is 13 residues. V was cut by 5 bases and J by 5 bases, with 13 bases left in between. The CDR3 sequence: CASSASQGHEQYF. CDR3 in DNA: TGTGCCAGCAGCGCCTCACAGGGTCACGAGCAGTACTTC.

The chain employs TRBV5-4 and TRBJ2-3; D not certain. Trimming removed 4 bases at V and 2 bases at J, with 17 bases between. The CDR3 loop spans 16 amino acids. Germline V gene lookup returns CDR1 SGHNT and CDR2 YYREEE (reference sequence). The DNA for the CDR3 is TGTGCCAGCAGCACCCCGGAGAGGCGGAACACAGATACGCAGTATTTT. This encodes CASSTPERRNTDTQYF.

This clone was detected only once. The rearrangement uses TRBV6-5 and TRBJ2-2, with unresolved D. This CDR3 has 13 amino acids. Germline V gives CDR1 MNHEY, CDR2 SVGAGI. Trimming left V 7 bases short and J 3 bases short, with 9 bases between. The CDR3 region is CASTTRDTGELFF. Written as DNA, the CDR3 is TGTGCCAGCACCACACGAGACACCGGGGAGCTGTTTTTT.

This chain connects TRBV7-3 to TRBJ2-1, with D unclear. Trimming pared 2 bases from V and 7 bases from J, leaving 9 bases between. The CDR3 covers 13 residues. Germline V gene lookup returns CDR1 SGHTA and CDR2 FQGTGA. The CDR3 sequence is CASSLEARNEQFF. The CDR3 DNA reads TGTGCCAGCAGCTTAGAAGCGAGGAATGAGCAGTTCTTC.

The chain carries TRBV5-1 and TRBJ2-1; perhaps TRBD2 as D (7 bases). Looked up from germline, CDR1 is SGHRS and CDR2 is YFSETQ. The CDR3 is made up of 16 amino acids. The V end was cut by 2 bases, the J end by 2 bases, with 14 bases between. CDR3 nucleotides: TGCGCCAGCAGCTTTTCGGGCGGGGGCACCTACAATGAGCAGTTCTTC. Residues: CASSFSGGGTYNEQFF.

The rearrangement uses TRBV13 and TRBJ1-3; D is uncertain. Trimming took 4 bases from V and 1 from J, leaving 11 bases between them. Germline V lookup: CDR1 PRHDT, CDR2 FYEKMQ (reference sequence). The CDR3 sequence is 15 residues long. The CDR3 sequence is CASSSVTYSGNTIYF. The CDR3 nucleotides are TGTGCCAGCAGCTCCGTGACATATTCTGGAAACACCATATATTTT.

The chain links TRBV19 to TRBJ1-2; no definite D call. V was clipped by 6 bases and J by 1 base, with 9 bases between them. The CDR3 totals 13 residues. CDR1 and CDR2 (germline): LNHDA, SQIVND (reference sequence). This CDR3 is CASSIAFNYGYTF. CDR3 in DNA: TGTGCCAGTAGCATCGCGTTTAACTATGGCTACACCTTC.

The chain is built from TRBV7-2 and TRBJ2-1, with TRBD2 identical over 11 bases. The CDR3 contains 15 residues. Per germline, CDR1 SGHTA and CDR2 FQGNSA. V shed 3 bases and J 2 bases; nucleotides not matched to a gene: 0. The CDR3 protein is CASSLTSGTYNEQFF. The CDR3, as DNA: TGTGCCAGCAGCTTGACTAGCGGGACCTACAATGAGCAGTTCTTC.